This TCR beta chain was sequenced for a study of Ad26.COV2.S vaccination and SARS-CoV-2 variants. Germline assignment: CDR1 MNHEY and CDR2 SVGEGT. The CDR3 runs to 13 residues. Trimming left V 0 bases short and J 15 bases short, with 15 bases between. Produced via immunoSEQ multiplex PCR; TCRdb's table is partial and in-frame only. This table has roughly 92,000 clones, 82% appearing once. The material was peripheral blood, obtained after recovery from COVID-19. The chain couples TRBV6-2 or TRBV6-3 to TRBJ2-1, with D maybe TRBD1 (6 bases). The TCR sequence derives from a human donor who had recovered from COVID-19. This CDR3 is CASSYSTGKWWFF. The CDR3 DNA is TGTGCCAGCAGTTACTCTACAGGGAAATGGTGGTTCTTC.